This T cell receptor beta chain was found in a study of blood T cell repertoires in COVID-19. Study-level background: Material from acute and convalescent COVID-19 was sourced from the United States, Italy and Spain. Sample material is recorded as cDNA or gDNA derived from T cells, B-cell-depleted T cells, or PBMCs.

Profiled with immunoSEQ multiplex PCR; TCRdb holds only in-frame clones, not every one. Seen here are about 200,000 clones, 82% observed once, and the top ten hold around 8%. V trimming: 0 bases; J trimming: 4 bases; junction bases outside the gene matches: 7. Per the germline V gene, CDR1 is SGDLS and CDR2 is YYNGEE. This CDR3 contains 16 residues. Only a few counts were recorded for this clone. The sample holds other DNA sequences that translate to the same CDR3. The specimen was peripheral blood. This chain uses TRBV9 with TRBJ2-1; 7 nucleotides agree with TRBD1. This clonotype originated in a woman between 55 and 75 years old with COVID-19, enrolled during active disease. The CDR3 region has the DNA TGTGCCAGCAGCGTAGCGGGACAGAGGGGTTACAATGAGCAGTTCTTC. It is translated as CASSVAGQRGYNEQFF. Full variable domain (remainder filled in from reference TRBV9 and TRBJ2-1): DSGVTQTPKHLITATGQRVTLRCSPRSGDLSVYWYQQSLDQGLQFLIQYYNGEERAKGNILERFSAQQFPDLHSELNLSSLELGDSALYFCASSVAGQRGYNEQFFGPGTRLTVL.